These T cell receptor beta chains were read from a single sample in a study of T cell responses to AZD1222 COVID-19 vaccine. TCRdb's table, derived via immunoSEQ multiplex PCR, lists solely in-frame clones and lacks some. The data contain roughly 260,000 clones, about 92% of them singletons. The sequencing used peripheral blood, collected on day 0 of AZD1222 vaccination. These receptors were obtained from an adult in good health. Each CDR3 is given with its conserved first and last residue. Each record gives: J gene, clone size, D gene, V gene, CDR3 protein, CDR3 DNA. D genes are given only for firm matches. Size values are once, few and many counts, or a class for expanded clones, and some rows have none.

>TRBJ2-7|-|-|TRBV7-2
CASSLSVYEQYF
TGTGCCAGCAGCTTAAGCGTCTACGAGCAGTACTTC
>TRBJ2-7|-|TRBD1|TRBV6-5
CASSYTTGSYEQYF
TGTGCCAGCAGTTACACGACAGGGTCCTACGAGCAGTACTTC
>TRBJ1-1|-|-|TRBV15
CATSRVSGDEAFF
TGTGCCACCAGCAGAGTTTCAGGCGACGAAGCTTTCTTT
>TRBJ1-1|-|-|TRBV10-3
CAISGGGQNTEAFF
TGTGCCATCAGTGGGGGGGGGCAGAACACTGAAGCTTTCTTT
>TRBJ2-7|-|TRBD1|TRBV2
CARGQGAHYEQYF
TGTGCCAGAGGACAGGGCGCCCACTACGAGCAGTACTTC
>TRBJ1-2|-|-|TRBV24-1
CATSDSPGKSADGYTF
TGTGCCACCAGTGATTCGCCAGGGAAGTCGGCGGATGGCTACACCTTC
>TRBJ2-1|-|-|TRBV9
CASSVAPYRDSNEQFF
TGTGCCAGCAGCGTAGCCCCCTACAGGGATAGCAATGAGCAGTTCTTC
>TRBJ2-5|-|-|TRBV20-1
CSASGRGTQYF
TGCAGTGCTAGTGGTAGGGGGACCCAGTACTTC
>TRBJ2-6|-|-|TRBV5-6
CASSRGMTAGANVLTF
TGTGCCAGCAGCCGGGGAATGACAGCTGGGGCCAACGTCCTGACTTTC
>TRBJ2-1|-|TRBD2|TRBV9
CASSVGIAGYPYNEQFF
TGTGCCAGCAGCGTAGGCATAGCGGGGTACCCCTACAATGAGCAGTTCTTC
>TRBJ2-1|-|-|TRBV5-1
CASSPQGSEDYEQFF
TGCGCCAGCAGCCCGCAGGGGTCCGAAGATTATGAGCAGTTCTTC
>TRBJ1-5|-|-|TRBV28
CASSGGWRNQPQHF
TGTGCCAGCAGCGGGGGTTGGAGAAATCAGCCCCAGCATTTT
>TRBJ2-7|-|TRBD2|TRBV19
CASSRAGVSYEQYF
TGTGCCAGTAGTCGGGCGGGGGTCTCCTACGAGCAGTACTTC
>TRBJ2-3|-|-|TRBV7-2
CASSSQSPAPDTQYF
TGTGCCAGCAGCTCCCAATCCCCGGCCCCCGATACGCAGTATTTT
>TRBJ1-6|once|-|TRBV25-1
CASSAEGGSYNSPLHF
TGTGCCAGCTCCGCCGAAGGGGGCTCCTATAATTCACCCCTCCACTTT
>TRBJ2-1|-|-|TRBV18
CASSPAGFEQFF
TGTGCCAGCTCACCGGCAGGATTTGAGCAGTTCTTC
>TRBJ1-5|-|TRBD1|TRBV5-4
CASSAGTGNNQPQHF
TGTGCCAGCAGCGCCGGGACAGGGAACAATCAGCCCCAGCATTTT
>TRBJ1-2|-|TRBD1|TRBV2
CASSVRTGFDGYTF
TGTGCCAGCAGCGTCCGGACAGGATTCGATGGCTACACCTTC
>TRBJ1-5|-|TRBD1|TRBV19
CASNLDRVGFNQPQHF
TGTGCCAGTAATTTGGACAGGGTGGGTTTCAATCAGCCCCAGCATTTT
>TRBJ1-4|-|-|TRBV11-2
CASSLTAGPREKLFF
TGTGCCAGCAGCTTAACGGCAGGGCCTCGTGAAAAACTGTTTTTT
>TRBJ2-7|-|-|TRBV29-1
CSVGQGSSYEQYF
TGCAGCGTTGGGCAGGGCAGCTCCTACGAGCAGTACTTC
>TRBJ2-3|-|-|TRBV29-1
CSVEDLGRGDSTDTQYF
TGCAGCGTTGAAGATCTGGGACGTGGGGATAGCACAGATACGCAGTATTTT
>TRBJ1-5|-|-|TRBV5-1
CASSSRPGDQPQHF
TGCGCCAGCAGCTCCCGGCCAGGCGATCAGCCCCAGCATTTT
>TRBJ1-5|-|-|TRBV18
CASSPGVVGQPQHF
TGTGCCAGCTCACCAGGGGTGGTTGGTCAGCCCCAGCATTTT
>TRBJ2-7|-|TRBD2|TRBV3-1/TRBV3-2
CASSWEGYEQYF
TGTGCCAGCAGCTGGGAGGGTTACGAGCAGTACTTC
>TRBJ1-2|-|-|TRBV28
CASSLGVAGRDGYTF
TGTGCCAGCAGTTTGGGGGTGGCGGGAAGGGATGGCTACACCTTC
>TRBJ1-2|-|-|TRBV4-3
CASSQGYEPGGYTF
TGCGCCAGCAGCCAGGGTTACGAGCCCGGTGGCTACACCTTC
>TRBJ1-1|-|-|TRBV14
CASSQVADLPMNTEAFF
TGTGCCAGCAGCCAAGTAGCAGATCTTCCCATGAACACTGAAGCTTTCTTT
>TRBJ2-5|-|-|TRBV5-1
CASSFNTGGETQYF
TGCGCCAGCAGCTTCAACACCGGGGGAGAGACCCAGTACTTC
>TRBJ1-4|-|TRBD1|TRBV4-3
CASSPSGQEDEKLFF
TGCGCCAGCAGCCCTTCGGGACAGGAAGACGAAAAACTGTTTTTT
>TRBJ2-3|-|-|TRBV24-1
CATSRGGLTDTQYF
TGTGCCACCAGCCGTGGTGGACTAACAGATACGCAGTATTTT
>TRBJ1-6|few|-|TRBV7-2
CASSLGGWGHLHF
TGTGCCAGCAGCTTAGGGGGTTGGGGGCACCTCCACTTT
>TRBJ1-4|-|-|TRBV6-5
CASSYSWGRHEKLFF
TGTGCCAGCAGTTACTCTTGGGGGCGCCATGAAAAACTGTTTTTT
>TRBJ2-3|-|-|TRBV29-1
CSGGLSGDTQYF
TGCAGCGGTGGACTTTCGGGCGATACGCAGTATTTT
>TRBJ2-1|-|TRBD1|TRBV7-3
CASSFQGADNEQFF
TGTGCCAGCAGCTTTCAGGGGGCAGACAATGAGCAGTTCTTC
>TRBJ1-6|-|-|TRBV15
CATSSRVGSPLHF
TGTGCCACCAGCAGCCGGGTAGGGTCACCCCTCCACTTT
>TRBJ2-1|-|TRBD2|TRBV7-6
CASSRGLAGEGYNEQFF
TGTGCCAGCAGCAGGGGACTAGCGGGAGAGGGTTACAATGAGCAGTTCTTC
>TRBJ1-2|-|TRBD1|TRBV19
CASADRANYGYTF
TGTGCCAGTGCGGACAGGGCTAACTATGGCTACACCTTC
>TRBJ1-3|-|-|TRBV2
CASSEAGGLGNTIYF
TGTGCCAGCAGTGAAGCGGGTGGCCTAGGAAACACCATATATTTT
>TRBJ1-1|-|-|TRBV19
CASSSRHVRGSVFF
TGTGCCAGTAGTAGCCGACATGTTCGGGGGAGCGTTTTCTTT
>TRBJ1-4|-|-|TRBV7-9
CASSPPGREKLFF
TGTGCCAGCAGCCCACCCGGGCGGGAAAAACTGTTTTTT
>TRBJ2-1|-|-|TRBV11-3
CASSLDGGEQFF
TGTGCCAGCAGCTTAGATGGGGGTGAGCAGTTCTTC
>TRBJ1-3|-|-|TRBV9
CASSVDSRNTIYF
TGTGCCAGCAGCGTAGATTCCCGAAACACCATATATTTT
>TRBJ1-3|-|-|TRBV15
CATSRDRVPGGNTIYF
TGTGCCACCAGCAGAGATCGGGTCCCCGGAGGAAACACCATATATTTT
>TRBJ1-2|-|-|TRBV10-3
CAIKGVEDGYTF
TGTGCCATCAAAGGGGTTGAAGATGGCTACACCTTC
>TRBJ2-1|-|TRBD1|TRBV7-3
CASSRDRGAYNEQFF
TGTGCCAGCAGCCGTGACAGGGGGGCCTACAATGAGCAGTTCTTC
>TRBJ1-1|-|TRBD1|TRBV29-1
CSVRHRGNTEAFF
TGCAGCGTTCGGCACAGGGGGAACACTGAAGCTTTCTTT
>TRBJ2-1|few|-|TRBV7-7
CASSLNPTGNYNEQFF
TGTGCTAGCAGCTTAAACCCGACCGGGAACTACAATGAGCAGTTCTTC
>TRBJ1-5|-|TRBD1|TRBV5-4
CASSLGGGHQPQHF
TGTGCCAGCAGCTTGGGAGGGGGCCATCAGCCCCAGCATTTT
>TRBJ1-6|-|-|TRBV6-5
CASSYSNSPLHF
TGTGCCAGCAGTTACTCGAATTCACCCCTCCACTTT
>TRBJ1-3|-|-|TRBV6-5
CASSRGGENTVYF
TGTGCCAGTAGCAGGGGTGGCGAAAACACCGTATATTTT
>TRBJ2-1|-|-|TRBV9
CASSVTLATGNEQFF
TGTGCCAGCAGCGTAACGCTAGCGACGGGCAATGAGCAGTTCTTC
>TRBJ1-1|-|-|TRBV3-1/TRBV3-2
CASSQVGGDTEAFF
TGTGCCAGCAGCCAAGTTGGGGGGGACACTGAAGCTTTCTTT
>TRBJ2-5|once|TRBD1|TRBV2
CASSRDREFETQYF
TGTGCCAGCAGCCGGGACAGGGAGTTTGAGACCCAGTACTTC
>TRBJ2-3|-|-|TRBV2
CASRLARTDTQYF
TGTGCCAGCAGATTGGCACGAACAGATACGCAGTATTTT
>TRBJ2-1|-|-|TRBV5-1
CASSFDGGAPHNEQFF
TGCGCCAGCAGCTTTGACGGGGGCGCTCCTCACAATGAGCAGTTCTTC
>TRBJ1-1|-|-|TRBV19
CASSIGPDRWTEAFF
TGTGCCAGTAGTATAGGCCCCGACAGGTGGACTGAAGCTTTCTTT
>TRBJ1-2|-|TRBD1|TRBV28
CASSLTGGNGYTF
TGTGCCAGCAGTTTAACAGGGGGGAATGGCTACACCTTC
>TRBJ2-1|-|TRBD2|TRBV6-4
CASSDFAGGRNEQFF
TGTGCCAGCAGTGACTTCGCGGGAGGGAGGAATGAGCAGTTCTTC
>TRBJ1-2|-|-|TRBV5-1
CASSLGDMGNGYTF
TGCGCCAGCAGCTTGGGGGATATGGGAAATGGCTACACCTTC